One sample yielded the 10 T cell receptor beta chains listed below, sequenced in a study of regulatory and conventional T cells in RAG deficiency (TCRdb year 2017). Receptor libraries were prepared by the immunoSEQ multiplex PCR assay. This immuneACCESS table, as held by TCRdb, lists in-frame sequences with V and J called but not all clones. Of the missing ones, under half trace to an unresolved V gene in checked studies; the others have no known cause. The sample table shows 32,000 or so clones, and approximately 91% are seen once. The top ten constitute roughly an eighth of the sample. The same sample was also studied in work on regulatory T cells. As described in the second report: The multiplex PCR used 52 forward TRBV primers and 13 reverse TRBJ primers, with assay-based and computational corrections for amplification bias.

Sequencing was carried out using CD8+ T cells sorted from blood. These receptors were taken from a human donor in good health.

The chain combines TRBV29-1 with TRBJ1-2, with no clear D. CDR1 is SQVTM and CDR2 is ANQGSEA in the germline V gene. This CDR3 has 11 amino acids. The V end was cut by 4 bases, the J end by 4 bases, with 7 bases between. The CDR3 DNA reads TGCAGCGTTGGGGGTGGCTATGGCTACACCTTC. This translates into CSVGGGYGYTF.

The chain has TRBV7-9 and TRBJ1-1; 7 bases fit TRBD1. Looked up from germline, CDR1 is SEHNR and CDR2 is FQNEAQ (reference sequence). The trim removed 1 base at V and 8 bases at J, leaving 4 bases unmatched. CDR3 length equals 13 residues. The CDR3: CASSLEDRWEAFF. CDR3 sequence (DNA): TGTGCCAGCAGCTTAGAGGACAGGTGGGAAGCTTTCTTT.

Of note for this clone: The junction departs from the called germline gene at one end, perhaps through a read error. The CDR3: CVSSGERNEKLFF. The CDR3 DNA is TGTGTCAGCAGTGGGGAGAGGAATGAAAAACTGTTTTTT. The chain joins TRBV2 to TRBJ1-4; D gene ambiguous. Germline values: CDR1 SNHLY, CDR2 FYNNEI. The CDR3 extends over 13 amino acids.

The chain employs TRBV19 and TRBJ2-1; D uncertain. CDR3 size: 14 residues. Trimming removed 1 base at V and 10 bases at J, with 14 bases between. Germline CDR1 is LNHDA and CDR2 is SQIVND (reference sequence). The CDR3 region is CASSIGLSRREQFF. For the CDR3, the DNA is TGTGCCAGTAGTATAGGCCTATCTAGACGCGAGCAGTTCTTC.

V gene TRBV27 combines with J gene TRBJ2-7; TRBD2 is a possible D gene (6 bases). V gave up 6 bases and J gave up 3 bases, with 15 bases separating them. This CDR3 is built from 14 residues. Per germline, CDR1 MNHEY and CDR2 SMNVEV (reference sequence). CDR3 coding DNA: TGTGCCAGCAGACCTGGGGGGACCCACTACGAGCAGTACTTC. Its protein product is CASRPGGTHYEQYF.

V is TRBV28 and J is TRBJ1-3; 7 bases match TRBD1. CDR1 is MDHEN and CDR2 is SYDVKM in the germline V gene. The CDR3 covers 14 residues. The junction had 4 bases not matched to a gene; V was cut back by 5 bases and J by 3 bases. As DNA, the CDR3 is TGTGCCAGCAGTATCACAGGGGTTGGAAACACCATATATTTT. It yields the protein CASSITGVGNTIYF.

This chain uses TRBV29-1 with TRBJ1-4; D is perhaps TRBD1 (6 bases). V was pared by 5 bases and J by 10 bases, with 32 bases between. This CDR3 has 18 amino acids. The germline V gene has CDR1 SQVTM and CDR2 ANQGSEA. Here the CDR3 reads CSVTRDGQGLLTGGKLFF. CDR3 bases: TGCAGCGTTACTAGGGATGGGCAGGGGCTCCTTACTGGTGGAAAACTGTTTTTT.

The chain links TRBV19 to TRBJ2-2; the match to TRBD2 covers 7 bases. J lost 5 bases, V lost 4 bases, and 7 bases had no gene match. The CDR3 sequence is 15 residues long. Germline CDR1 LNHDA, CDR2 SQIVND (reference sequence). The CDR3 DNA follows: TGTGCCAGTAGTAGGTGGCGGGAGCCAACCGGGGAGCTGTTTTTT. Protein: CASSRWREPTGELFF.

The CDR3: CASSLYGTGNQPQHF. The CDR3 nucleotides are TGTGCCAGCAGTTTATATGGGACAGGCAATCAGCCCCAGCATTTT. This sequence joins TRBV27 and TRBJ1-5; 7 nucleotides match TRBD1. CDR1 and CDR2 from the germline V gene are MNHEY and SMNVEV (reference sequence). The CDR3 spans 15 residues. The V segment lost 1 base and the J segment 2 bases; nucleotides outside the gene matches: 2.

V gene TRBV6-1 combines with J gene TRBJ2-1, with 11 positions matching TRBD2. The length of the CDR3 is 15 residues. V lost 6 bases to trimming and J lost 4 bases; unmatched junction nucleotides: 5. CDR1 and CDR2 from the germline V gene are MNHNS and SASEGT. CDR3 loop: CASRVAGGMYNEQFF. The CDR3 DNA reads TGTGCCAGCAGAGTAGCGGGAGGGATGTACAATGAGCAGTTCTTC.